Listed below are T cell receptor beta chains from one sample, sequenced in a study of breast tumors, draining lymph nodes, adjacent tissues. TCRdb independently ran MiXCR on the multiplex PCR reads; one entry per CDR3 protein. Of about 180,000 distinct CDR3 sequences listed, 30% to 35% are singletons. The source material was axillary lymph node tissue. All receptors derive from a female donor with breast cancer. Some clones in this sample may be carry-over from other donors' samples. The CDR3 runs from the conserved cysteine through the conserved F or W. A D gene is named only where the DNA matches it firmly. Not every row has a clone size; where given, it reads once, few, many or a size class.

V gene	J gene	clone size	D gene	CDR3 DNA	CDR3 protein
TRBV27	TRBJ2-3	many	-	TGTGCCAGCAGTTTGGGTAGCTCCATTCCCACAGATACGCAGTATTTT	CASSLGSSIPTDTQYF
TRBV20-1	TRBJ2-5	-	-	TGCAGTGCTAGAGCCGTTGACAGAGAAAATCAGCCCCAGTACTTC	CSARAVDRENQPQYF
TRBV2	TRBJ2-5	-	TRBD2	TGTGCCAGCCGAGGTGGGGGGGGGACCCAGTACTTC	CASRGGGGTQYF
TRBV11-2	TRBJ2-5	many	-	TGTGCCAGCAGCTTAGCGGGCGGGTTAATGGAGACCCAGTACTTC	CASSLAGGLMETQYF
TRBV20-1	TRBJ2-7	-	TRBD2	TGCAGCTTAGCGGGATCCTACGAGCAGTACTTC	CSLAGSYEQYF
TRBV15	TRBJ2-5	-	-	TGTGCCACCAGCAGTAGCCGCGGGTACCAAGAGACCCAGTACTTC	CATSSSRGYQETQYF
TRBV20-1	TRBJ1-5	once	TRBD1	TGCAGTGCTCAGACAGGGGACAGCAATCAGCCCCAGCATTTT	CSAQTGDSNQPQHF
TRBV9	TRBJ1-4	once	-	TGTGCCAGCAGCGGGCTGGGGCGAGGGTACAATGAAAAACTGTTTTTT	CASSGLGRGYNEKLFF
TRBV5-8	TRBJ2-3	many	TRBD2	TGTGCCAGCAGCTCGCAGGGACTAGCGAGGAAGGCAGATACGCAGTATTTT	CASSSQGLARKADTQYF
TRBV20-1	TRBJ1-4	many	-	TGCAGTGCTAGAATACCGACAGCCGGAGGTGAAAAACTGTTTTTT	CSARIPTAGGEKLFF
TRBV7-9	TRBJ2-1	many	TRBD1	TGTGCCAGCAGCTTAATCGTTGCAGGGGGCAAGAGCTCCTACAATGAGCAGTTCTTC	CASSLIVAGGKSSYNEQFF
TRBV2	TRBJ2-7	once	TRBD1	TGTGCCAGCAGTGCTACCCGGGACAGGCCTTCCTACGAGCAGTACTTC	CASSATRDRPSYEQYF
TRBV20-1	TRBJ2-1	-	-	TGCAGTGCTAGCCCCGGACAGGGAGGGGGTCGCTCCGAAAACTTC	CSASPGQGGGRSENF
TRBV10-3	TRBJ2-1	many	-	TGTGCCATCAGTGAGATGGCGGGATACAGCGCGGGCTACAATGAGCAGTTCTTC	CAISEMAGYSAGYNEQFF
TRBV28	TRBJ1-6	once	TRBD1	TGTGCCAGCAGTGCGGCCCGACAGGGAAATTCACCCCTCCACTTT	CASSAARQGNSPLHF
TRBV6-6	TRBJ2-7	many	TRBD1	TGTGCCAGCAACAGGGGTGGCACCTACGAGCAGTACTTC	CASNRGGTYEQYF
TRBV11-3	TRBJ2-2	many	-	TGTGCCAGCAGCTCCGGAGGGCAGGGCGGGACCGGGGAGCTGTTTTTT	CASSSGGQGGTGELFF
TRBV7-6	TRBJ1-2	many	-	TGTGCCAGCAGCTTAGGGGGCCCCCAGTCGGCAGGCAGACGGGGCTACACCTTC	CASSLGGPQSAGRRGYTF
TRBV5-1	TRBJ1-6	many	TRBD1	TGCGCCAGCAGCTTTTCTGGACAGGGTCATAATTCACCCCTCCACTTT	CASSFSGQGHNSPLHF
TRBV12-3/TRBV12-4	TRBJ2-5	many	-	TGTGCCAGCAGGTACAGGGTACAGACCCAGTACTTC	CASRYRVQTQYF
TRBV24-1	TRBJ2-7	-	-	TGTGCCTCAAGCCCGAGGGCTGGGAACGAGCAGTACTTC	CASSPRAGNEQYF
TRBV2	TRBJ2-7	once	-	TGTGCCAGCATTAACCCCCTCGGGGCCACCTACGAGCAGTACTTC	CASINPLGATYEQYF
TRBV7-9	TRBJ2-3	many	TRBD2	TGTGCCAGCAGCTTAGGCGCGAGCGGGGGGTGGGCAGATACGCAGTATTTT	CASSLGASGGWADTQYF
TRBV24-1	TRBJ2-5	-	TRBD2	TGTGCCACCAGTGACTCGACTAGCGTCAGGAGAGAGACCCAGTACTTC	CATSDSTSVRRETQYF
TRBV4-2	TRBJ2-6	many	-	TGTGCCAGCAGCCAAGCTTTCGGGGGAAGTTCTGGGGCCAACGTCCTGACTTTC	CASSQAFGGSSGANVLTF
TRBV12-3/TRBV12-4	TRBJ2-1	many	-	TGTGCCGCTGGCCATAGCAGGCATGAGCAGTTCTTC	CAAGHSRHEQFF
TRBV5-8	TRBJ2-7	many	-	TGTGCCAGCAGCTTTAACGAGCAGTACTTC	CASSFNEQYF
TRBV13	TRBJ1-2	many	TRBD1	TGTGCCAGCAGCACATGGGACAGGGGTATCACTAACTATGGCTACACCTTC	CASSTWDRGITNYGYTF
TRBV7-9	TRBJ2-3	many	-	TGTGCCAGCAGCCCTATGGGCGGGGACACAGATACGCAGTATTTT	CASSPMGGDTDTQYF
TRBV10-3	TRBJ2-7	many	TRBD2	TGTGCCATCACCCAAGCGGGAGCCTACGAGCAGTACTTC	CAITQAGAYEQYF
TRBV20-1	TRBJ2-2	-	-	TGCAGTGTCCCTGGGGATCTTGGGACCGGGGAGCTGTTTTTT	CSVPGDLGTGELFF
TRBV10-3	TRBJ1-2	many	-	TGTGCCATCAGTGGAATAAGCAGGGACTATGGCTACACCTTC	CAISGISRDYGYTF
TRBV11-3	TRBJ2-3	many	TRBD1	TGTGCCAGCAGCTCCCGGGACAGTAGCACAGATACGCAGTATTTT	CASSSRDSSTDTQYF
TRBV3-1	TRBJ1-5	few	-	TGTGCCAGCAGCCAAGGGGTCTATGGCAACCCTAAACAGCCCCAGCATTTT	CASSQGVYGNPKQPQHF
TRBV20-1	TRBJ1-2	many	-	TGCAGTGCTAGAGCAGGGGCGAGAATCTATGGCTACACCTTC	CSARAGARIYGYTF
TRBV12-3/TRBV12-4	TRBJ1-3	once	TRBD1	TGTGCCAGCTCTGCGACAGGGGGAAACACCATATATTTT	CASSATGGNTIYF
TRBV10-3	TRBJ1-4	many	-	TGTGCCATCAGTGATCGTCGGGCCAGGGTAGGAGAAAAACTGTTTTTT	CAISDRRARVGEKLFF
TRBV12-3/TRBV12-4	TRBJ2-5	many	-	TGTGCCAGCAACCGACTAGTGGAAGAGACCCAGTACTTC	CASNRLVEETQYF
TRBV7-9	TRBJ2-5	few	-	TGTGCCAGCAGCTCCCTGGACGGACGAAGAGGGACCCAGTACTTC	CASSSLDGRRGTQYF
TRBV5-6	TRBJ2-3	many	-	TGTGCCAGCAGCGGAAGACTACCGGATACGCAGTATTTT	CASSGRLPDTQYF
TRBV7-9	TRBJ1-6	once	-	TGTGCTAGCAGCCGGCTGGAGGGGACTGAAAACCCCCTCCACTTT	CASSRLEGTENPLHF
TRBV6-2/TRBV6-3	TRBJ1-1	-	-	TGTGCCAGCAGTAACTCGGCAGGGACCACTGAAGCTTTCTTT	CASSNSAGTTEAFF
TRBV11-3	TRBJ2-2	many	-	TGTGCCAGCAGCCTGGACGGGTACACCGGGGAGCTGTTTTTT	CASSLDGYTGELFF
TRBV13	TRBJ1-4	-	-	TGTGCCAGCAGCTTAGACAGTGAAAAACTGTTTTTT	CASSLDSEKLFF
TRBV5-5	TRBJ1-5	many	-	TGTGCCAGCAGCTTAGGAGTTTATAGCAATCAGCCCCAGCATTTT	CASSLGVYSNQPQHF
TRBV28	TRBJ2-7	-	-	TGTGCCAGCAGTTCGTCTTTCCAAGGGGGGCAGTACTTC	CASSSSFQGGQYF